This TCR beta chain was recorded in a study of vaccination and CD4 T cells after COVID-19 (dated by TCRdb to 2022 to 2024). Describing the broader study: Every convalescent patient had a positive nasal swab PCR test for SARS-CoV-2, with mild disease in roughly ten patients and severe disease in one. In more than eight COVID-19 convalescent patients and a handful of infection-naive healthy vaccine recipients, researchers compared the spike-specific CD4+ TCR repertoire from before mRNA vaccination with the repertoire from after. The time from the second vaccine dose to post-vaccine blood sampling had a median of around 72 days and ranged from about 14 to 241 days. Post-COVID blood samples were collected from convalescent patients a median of about 92 days after diagnosis, with a range of roughly 30 to 161 days. The convalescent cohort included six males and four females, with two Hispanic individuals, seven Caucasians, two Asians and one multiracial person. Participants received two doses of either the Pfizer-BioNTech BNT162b2 vaccine (n=8) or the Moderna mRNA-1273 vaccine (n=2).

A remark on this clonotype: Its antigen specificity is not known. Per-nucleotide qualities are absent, and no much larger clonotype sits a single base away.

The library was generated by PCR. For sequencing, an Illumina iSeq 100 was employed. The authors' pipeline ran thus. Non-productive sequences were removed, and CDR3s not starting with C, not ending with F or W, or shorter than 7 amino acids were discarded. Similarity between CDR3 sequences was evaluated in R version 3.6.1 using Levenshtein distances (stringdist) and unrooted phylogenetic trees (ape). TCRdb reanalyzed the raw reads on its own, using fastp at Q25 for trimming and MiXCR for clone calling, and kept in-frame beta chains. CDR3 protein duplicates are merged, each entry listing the most common genes and DNA. TCRdb's processing, not the authors', yielded these V and J calls. This sample is represented by about 20,000 distinct CDR3 sequences; roughly 53% of them were singletons. 1.1% of the sample belongs to the ten largest clones. Paper-wide results and their limitations: In convalescent patients, nearly all vaccine-specific clones (304 of 307) were found to be mono-reactive for SARS-CoV-2 spike rather than cross-reactive with common cold coronaviruses. Among the post-vaccine SARS-CoV-2-reactive clones in convalescent patients, a median approximately 90% showed up only after vaccination, which suggests vaccine-specific priming. Although the median number of SARS-CoV-2-reactive clonotypes went up from roughly 20 after infection to 35 to 40 after vaccination, the increase was not significant. The study included relatively few convalescent patients and did not analyze early timepoints after natural infection.

The positive SARS-CoV-2 PCR tests of the convalescent patients were dated from March to December 2020, before the Alpha, Beta and Delta variants emerged in the United States. PBMCs were separated from whole blood using Ficoll-Paque Plus gradient centrifugation and then either used fresh or cryopreserved at -140C. In the germline V gene (reference sequence), CDR1 corresponds to MNHEY and CDR2 to SMNVEV. The CDR3 measures 15 amino acids from cysteine to phenylalanine. Left in the record is the CDR3 DNA by itself, 45 bases read in frame from the first base. The V end loses 8 bases and the J end loses 8 bases, and a stretch of 19 bases separates them.

The sequence came from a human donor who had recovered from COVID-19. The sample was CD4+ T cells from blood, taken before SARS-CoV-2 vaccination. The rearranged chain carries TRBV27 and TRBJ1-6; the best D guess is TRBD1, with 6 bases matching. The DNA is as follows: TGTGCCAGCTCCTGGGGACACGGGAAGGATTCACCCCTCCACTTT. Its translation is CASSWGHGKDSPLHF.